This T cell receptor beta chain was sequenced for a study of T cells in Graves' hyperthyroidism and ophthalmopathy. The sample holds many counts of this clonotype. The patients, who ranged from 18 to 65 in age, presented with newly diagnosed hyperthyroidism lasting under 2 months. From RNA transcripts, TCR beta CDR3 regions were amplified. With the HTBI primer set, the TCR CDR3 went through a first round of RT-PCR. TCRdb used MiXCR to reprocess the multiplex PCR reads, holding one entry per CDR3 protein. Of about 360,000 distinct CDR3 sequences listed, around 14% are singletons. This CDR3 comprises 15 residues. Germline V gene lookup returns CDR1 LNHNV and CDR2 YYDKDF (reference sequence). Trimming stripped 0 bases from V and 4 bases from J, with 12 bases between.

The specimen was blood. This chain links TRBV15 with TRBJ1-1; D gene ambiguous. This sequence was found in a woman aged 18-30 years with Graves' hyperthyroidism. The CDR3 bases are TGTGCCACCAGCAGAGATAGGACGGTGGGCACTGAAGCTTTCTTT. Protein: CATSRDRTVGTEAFF. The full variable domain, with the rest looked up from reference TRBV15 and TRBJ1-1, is DAMVIQNPRYQVTQFGKPVTLSCSQTLNHNVMYWYQQKSSQAPKLLFHYYDKDFNNEADTPDNFQSRRPNTSFCFLDIRSPGLGDTAMYLCATSRDRTVGTEAFFGQGTRLTVV.